This T cell receptor beta chain is drawn from a study of early T cells in non-severe SARS-CoV-2 infection. Background on the study: Chains stayed unpaired after sequencing of bulk RNA from unsorted whole blood. Study-wide results and caveats: The VDJdb matching leaned toward anti-spike CD8 responses and overlooked private and CD4 specificities.

On this clonotype itself: What it binds is unknown.

The TCR library protocol attached unique molecular identifiers to the individual cDNA molecules. MiXCR, applied by TCRdb to the 5' RACE reads, yields one record per CDR3 protein. The sample holds tens of thousands of distinct CDR3 sequences, approximately 6% seen once. Sequenced material: whole blood. The origin of this receptor is an adult who was a healthcare worker with PCR-confirmed SARS-CoV-2 infection or an uninfected control (not recorded which).

The CDR3 nucleotides read TGTGCCAGCAGCCACGGGACAGGGACTTGGAGTTACGAGCAGTACTTC. Translating gives CASSHGTGTWSYEQYF. The chain recombines TRBV5-6 with TRBJ2-7; TRBD1 matches 9 bases. The V segment lost 4 bases and the J segment 4 bases; nucleotides outside the gene matches: 12. This CDR3 region has 16 residues. Germline V gene data show CDR1 as SGHDT and CDR2 as YYEEEE.